The entry below describes one TCR beta chain. Its antigen is currently not known. The input lacks base qualities; no much larger clone sits a single base away. Reading the germline V gene (reference sequence) gives CDR1 DFQATT and CDR2 SNEGSKA. Trimmed from V: 6 bases; trimmed from J: 13 bases; junction bases lacking a gene match: 22. The CDR3 runs 16 residues from the cysteine to the phenylalanine. Only the CDR3 DNA is retained, 48 bases long and in frame from the first base. This sample's time point label indicates: newly diagnosed GD, antithyroid drugs for less than 3 months. For both TCR sequencing and RNA sequencing, RNA was extracted from PBMCs in TRIzol. Graves' disease was diagnosed according to American Thyroid Association guidelines. Patients for the study were recruited at an endocrinology department in Xi'an, China. Each patient gave 8.5 to 9.5 milliliters of peripheral blood, collected in an EDTA anticoagulant tube. Ficoll Paque Plus density gradient separation was used to isolate PBMCs, and no additional T cell sorting was done. An Agilent 2100 Bioanalyzer and agarose gel were used to check RNA quality, while a NanoDrop 2000 measured RNA concentration.

Libraries were constructed by multiplex PCR. Sequencing instrument: Illumina HiSeq 4000. CDR3 regions were amplified by Arm-PCR with iRepertoire HTBI primers to construct TCR beta libraries. Gel purification was performed on PCR products prior to sequencing. From the authors' description of their analysis: Gene usage analysis of CDR3 amino acid clonotypes relied on the roughly 60 TRBV and more than twelve TRBJ segments identified across samples. Filtered high-quality paired reads were merged into contigs using COPE and FqMerger. BLAST was used to align contigs to IMGT TRBV, TRBD and TRBJ reference genes, and CDR3 was defined according to IMGT. Any clonotype with a frequency above 0.1% was counted as a highly expanded clone. Shannon entropy served as the measure of repertoire diversity, while the Gini coefficient captured V-J evenness. Clonotypes shared by more than one individual were considered public. TCRdb cleaned the public reads at Q25 with fastp, built clones with MiXCR and kept in-frame beta chains. Entries that share a CDR3 protein sequence are merged under the most common genes and DNA. V and J calls and clone size were set by TCRdb, not the authors. Present in this sample are hundreds of thousands of distinct CDR3 sequences, 15% to 20% of which were seen just once. Together, the top ten hold around 19% of the sample.

This record belongs to a study of regulatory T cells in long-lasting Graves disease (dated by TCRdb to 2020 to 2023). Turning to the overall study: Newly diagnosed Graves' disease patients had taken antithyroid drugs for less than 3 months. A total of approximately 35 samples underwent TCR sequencing: some 13 from persistent and roughly 20 from newly diagnosed Graves' disease patients. The study took place in China and was registered as a clinical trial. This study used TCR sequencing and RNA sequencing of peripheral blood to compare persistent Graves' disease patients against newly diagnosed Graves' disease patients.

The paper as a whole reports these results and caveats: TRBV28, TRBJ1-2 and TRBJ2-5 were preferentially used in persistent disease, while TRBV20-1 and TRBJ2-1 were favored in newly diagnosed disease. The authors acknowledged the small sample size as a limitation that may reduce accuracy. Peripheral blood alone was examined, since thyroid tissue, which constituted the primary lesion, could not be accessed. Compared with newly diagnosed patients, persistent Graves' disease patients had lower TCR Shannon entropy and fewer highly expanded clones, which suggests clonal expansion. Patients with persistent disease shared more public clonotypes (under 3,000) than newly diagnosed patients did (around 1,000). Sequencing and analysis were limited to the TCR beta chain.

These data are also associated with another study on T cells in Graves' hyperthyroidism and ophthalmopathy. The second study's paper adds: Stable Graves' hyperthyroidism was defined as no progression to ophthalmopathy during 18 months of follow-up. Hyperthyroidism patients were newly diagnosed, with disease duration under 2 months, and aged 18 to 65 years. Patients with uncontrolled infections, other autoimmune diseases, pregnancy or lactation were excluded. Diagnoses relied on clinical symptoms, serum thyroxine and TRAb, thyroid ultrasound and orbital computed tomography. A first-round RT-PCR of the TCR CDR3 used the HTBI primer set with the Qiagen OneStep RT-PCR kit. Most expanded thyroid clonotypes (frequency above 0.001) were also found in blood, which suggests that blood repertoires may mirror thyroid immune responses. Ophthalmopathy was separated from stable hyperthyroidism by a 13 V-J signature model, with over 85% sensitivity and about 81% specificity obtained in cross-validation and 80%/75% obtained in testing. In validation, the model predicted progression to ophthalmopathy a median of approximately 6.3 months before onset, with about 71% sensitivity and roughly 73% specificity. To identify TCR V-J signatures that set the groups apart, the researchers used a discovery cohort of more than 95 patients, made up of about 44 with Graves' ophthalmopathy and about 60 with stable Graves' hyperthyroidism. Whether ophthalmopathy could be predicted prospectively was tested in an independent validation cohort made up of 18 to 20 hyperthyroidism patients plus 17 patients who later progressed to ophthalmopathy. For training and testing, the approximately 97 patients in the discovery cohort were randomly divided in a 7:3 ratio. In six Graves' hyperthyroidism patients, the study also compared T-cell repertoires from thyroid tissue with T-cell repertoires from blood. Once sampling was done, hyperthyroidism patients were given methimazole at a starting dose of 30 mg daily, whereas ophthalmopathy patients were given high-dose intravenous methylprednisolone. Libraries were constructed in a second round of multiplex PCR, after which size selection and purification were carried out. Paired-end sequencing of the libraries was performed with 100 bp reads on an Illumina HiSeq2000. SOAPnuke was used to process the raw data, removing reads that contained adapters or uncalled bases, had a mean Phred below 15, or lacked an exact match to the constant primer or identifier. High-quality paired reads were merged with COPE v1.2.5, and unique nucleotide sequences were defined as clonotypes. MiTCR v1.1 was used to align the clonotypes against IMGT TRBV, TRBD and TRBJ reference segments. The analysis included only V-J combinations with a frequency above 0.0001, which together covered approximately 99% of the repertoires. The TCS score was defined as F50 (clonal expansion) divided by E x V (chaos), with BLOSUM62-based TCRdist calculated between CDR3 peptides within each V-J. Welch's t-statistics and random forest reduced fewer than 600 V-J features to about 12, which were used in a naive Bayes classifier (R e1071). Sample size was not statistically predetermined, and investigators were not blinded to group allocation. TCR Vbeta CDR3 sequencing of around 130 peripheral blood samples (over 40 ophthalmopathy, roughly 72 hyperthyroidism and roughly 17 progressor patients) is reported in the paper.

The clonotype was recovered from a woman younger than 45 with Graves disease. Donor details come from another sample of the same person, matched by shared clones. The sequencing here drew on peripheral blood mononuclear cells (PBMCs), taken at new diagnosis, from a patient treated with antithyroid drugs. The chain is made from TRBV20-1 and TRBJ2-5; 11 central nucleotides agree with TRBD2. The CDR3 has the sequence CSARTPTSGSSYERYF. Read as DNA, the sequence is TGCAGTGCCCGAACTCCTACTAGCGGGAGTTCCTACGAGCGGTACTTC.